One and the same sample provided the 28 T cell receptor beta chains below, sequenced in a study of identical twins. In TCRdb, the 5' RACE reads were re-called with MiXCR into one record per CDR3 protein. The sample has roughly 250,000 distinct CDR3 sequences, 11% to 15% seen once. Sequencing was done on a sample of memory (CD45RO+) T cells sorted from blood. The receptors stem from a young woman in good health.

This clonotype appeared once. This chain connects TRBV20-1 to TRBJ2-3, with a weak D call TRBD1 (5 bases). CDR1 and CDR2 (germline): DFQATT, SNEGSKA (reference sequence). The CDR3 covers 14 residues. V lost 3 bases, J lost 1 base, and 11 bases lay in between. In nucleotides, the CDR3 is TGCAGTGCTAGCCTAGGGGCCGGCACAGATACGCAGTATTTT. Its protein is CSASLGAGTDTQYF.

This clonotype was recorded a few times. This chain connects TRBV7-2 to TRBJ2-7; TRBD1 might be the D (6 bases). V dropped 4 bases and J dropped 1 base, with 11 bases sitting between them. This CDR3 is 14 amino acids long. Germline V gene sequence: CDR1 SGHTA, CDR2 FQGNSA. CDR3 in amino acids: CASSSNRVSYEQYF. The CDR3, as DNA: TGTGCCAGCAGCTCTAACAGGGTTTCCTACGAGCAGTACTTC.

The genes are TRBV15 and TRBJ2-7; D remains unclear. Trimming shortened V by 0 bases and J by 5 bases, and 11 bases separated the two germline ends. Germline V lookup: CDR1 LNHNV, CDR2 YYDKDF (reference sequence). The CDR3 runs to 14 residues. The chain's CDR3 is CATSRDHGINEQYF. In DNA form, the CDR3 reads TGTGCCACCAGCAGAGATCATGGGATCAACGAGCAGTACTTC.

The chain uses TRBV20-1 and TRBJ2-5; 7 nucleotides agree with TRBD1. J gave up 5 bases and V 4 bases, and 7 bases lay outside the gene matches. Germline V gene data show CDR1 as DFQATT and CDR2 as SNEGSKA (reference sequence). The CDR3 extends over 13 amino acids. CDR3 DNA sequence: TGCAGTGCTACCCACAGGGGTGGGGAGACCCAGTACTTC. This codes for CSATHRGGETQYF.

This clonotype was seen many times. The chain uses TRBV12-3 or TRBV12-4 and TRBJ1-1; a possible D gene is TRBD1 (5 bases). The germline V and J ends were trimmed by 6 bases and 4 bases, with 18 bases remaining between them. This CDR3 contains 15 residues. The DNA of the CDR3 is TGTGCCAGCAGACCCCTTACAGGTCGGGGCACTGAAGCTTTCTTT. As protein: CASRPLTGRGTEAFF.

This clonotype was found a few times. The V gene is TRBV7-2, the J gene TRBJ2-1; 7 bases match TRBD2. This CDR3 region has 16 residues. The trim removed 7 bases at V and 0 bases at J, leaving 9 bases unmatched. Germline loops: CDR1 SGHTA, CDR2 FQGNSA. CDR3 coding DNA: TGTGCCAGCAAGACGAAAGCGGGATACTCCTACAATGAGCAGTTCTTC. Translation gives CASKTKAGYSYNEQFF. Based on the CDR3 plus reference TRBV7-2 and TRBJ2-1, the full variable domain is GAGVSQSPSNKVTEKGKDVELRCDPISGHTALYWYRQSLGQGLEFLIYFQGNSAPDKSGLPSDRFSAERTGGSVSTLTIQRTQQEDSAVYLCASKTKAGYSYNEQFFGPGTRLTVL.

There are many counts of this clonotype. The rearrangement links TRBV12-3 or TRBV12-4 to TRBJ1-1, with TRBD1 matching over 11 bases. The CDR3 extends over 14 amino acids. The junction had 5 bases not matched to a gene; V was cut back by 6 bases and J by 5 bases. The CDR3 spells CASRLGDRGTEAFF. DNA of the CDR3: TGTGCCAGCAGGCTGGGGGACAGGGGGACTGAAGCTTTCTTT.

The rearrangement links TRBV25-1 to TRBJ2-3, with unresolved D. V lost 2 bases, J lost 0 bases, and 9 bases lay in between. This CDR3 has 15 amino acids. Germline V gives CDR1 MGHDK, CDR2 SYGVNS. The CDR3 DNA reads TGTGCCAGCAGTGAAAAAGGGCTCAGCACAGATACGCAGTATTTT. Its protein is CASSEKGLSTDTQYF.

This clonotype was detected a few times. The rearrangement links TRBV5-6 to TRBJ1-1, with a weak D call TRBD1 (5 bases). Germline assignment: CDR1 SGHDT and CDR2 YYEEEE. The V and J ends lost 7 bases and 6 bases respectively, with 16 bases between them. This CDR3 region has 13 residues. The CDR3 region has the DNA TGTGCCAGCTTCGCAACAGGAGATTCTGAAGCTTTCTTT. It specifies CASFATGDSEAFF.

The gene calls are TRBV20-1 and TRBJ2-7; 7 nucleotides align to TRBD2. Germline CDR1 is DFQATT and CDR2 is SNEGSKA (reference sequence). Trimming at V came to 6 bases and at J to 0 bases, leaving 11 bases not matched to a gene. The CDR3 extends over 15 amino acids. Here the CDR3 reads CSARSPAGDSYEQYF. As DNA, the CDR3 is TGCAGTGCGCGGTCCCCGGCGGGGGACTCCTACGAGCAGTACTTC.

This clonotype has only a few counts. The chain links TRBV20-1 to TRBJ2-1; 7 bases are shared with TRBD2. This CDR3 spans 16 amino acids. V lost 6 bases and J lost 1; bases outside the gene matches: 12. Germline V gene sequence: CDR1 DFQATT, CDR2 SNEGSKA (reference sequence). CDR3 residues: CSAPRGGSQSYNEQFF. CDR3 nucleotides: TGCAGTGCACCAAGAGGCGGGAGTCAGTCCTACAATGAGCAGTTCTTC.

The gene calls are TRBV7-3 and TRBJ1-1, with D perhaps TRBD1 (5 bases). CDR3 size: 14 residues. Per germline, CDR1 SGHTA and CDR2 FQGTGA. V was trimmed by 2 bases and J by 0 bases, leaving 7 bases between them. This CDR3 is CASSLSGMNTEAFF. The CDR3, as DNA: TGTGCCAGCAGCTTATCAGGGATGAACACTGAAGCTTTCTTT.

The table lists this clonotype with a few counts. This chain joins TRBV5-5 and TRBJ2-7, with a possible D match to TRBD2 (6 bases). This CDR3 has 16 amino acids. Germline V gene sequence: CDR1 SGHKS, CDR2 YYEKEE (reference sequence). V was trimmed by 4 bases and J by 2 bases, leaving 19 bases between them. CDR3 bases: TGTGCCAGCAGCCTCCTGTGGGACTCCTCTACCTACGAGCAGTACTTC. Translated, it gives CASSLLWDSSTYEQYF.

The table lists this clonotype with a few counts. This chain joins TRBV3-1 and TRBJ1-4; D is ambiguous. This CDR3 has 16 amino acids. Germline V CDR1 and CDR2: LGHDT, YNNKEL (reference sequence). The V end was cut by 2 bases, the J end by 8 bases, with 18 bases between. CDR3 loop: CASSQNKLMAGEKLFF. CDR3 DNA: TGTGCCAGCAGCCAAAACAAGCTTATGGCAGGAGAAAAACTGTTTTTT.

This clonotype was observed a few times. This chain links TRBV7-9 with TRBJ1-2; 7 bases map to TRBD1. CDR3 length: 16 residues. Germline assignment: CDR1 SEHNR and CDR2 FQNEAQ (reference sequence). Trimming cost V 2 bases and J 1 base; bases outside gene matches: 7. CDR3 sequence: CASSLWGTASNYGYTF. DNA for the CDR3: TGTGCCAGCAGCTTATGGGGGACAGCTAGTAACTATGGCTACACCTTC.

This clonotype was counted only a few times. The chain is built from TRBV20-1 and TRBJ1-2; D call uncertain. Trimming took off 6 bases at V and 2 bases at J, with 7 bases between the two ends. CDR1 and CDR2 from the germline V gene are DFQATT and SNEGSKA (reference sequence). The CDR3 sequence is 11 residues long. The CDR3 protein is CSAQSNYGYTF. The CDR3 bases are TGCAGTGCCCAATCGAACTATGGCTACACCTTC.

This clonotype was picked up a small number of times. This chain joins TRBV6-1 and TRBJ1-1; D unresolved. Deletions cut 5 bases from V and 3 bases from J, with 13 bases between. This CDR3 contains 14 residues. In germline, CDR1 is MNHNS, CDR2 SASEGT. CDR3 DNA: TGTGCCAGCAGTCCCAACCCCGGTTACACTGAAGCTTTCTTT. Translation: CASSPNPGYTEAFF.

This clonotype showed up just a few times. The chain recombines TRBV10-3 with TRBJ1-2; unclear D gene. CDR1 is ENHRY, CDR2 SYGVKD, per germline. The CDR3 runs to 14 residues. V was pared by 2 bases and J by 5 bases, with 12 bases between. This chain's CDR3 is CAISEKAAYYGYTF. CDR3 bases: TGTGCCATCAGTGAGAAAGCAGCCTATTATGGCTACACCTTC.

This chain uses TRBV20-1 with TRBJ2-7; 11 bases line up with TRBD2. The trim removed 7 bases at V and 3 bases at J, leaving 5 bases unmatched. The CDR3 runs 13 residues. Germline V gene lookup returns CDR1 DFQATT and CDR2 SNEGSKA (reference sequence). CDR3 coding DNA: TGCAGTGGGGCCCTAGCGGGAGGCTACGAGCAGTACTTC. Protein product: CSGALAGGYEQYF.

DNA for the CDR3: TGTGCCAGCAGCCCTGACAGGGGCTTACAAGCTTTCTTT. Protein sequence: CASSPDRGLQAFF. This chain joins TRBV9 and TRBJ1-1; 8 bases align to TRBD1. Looked up from germline, CDR1 is SGDLS and CDR2 is YYNGEE. There are 13 residues in the CDR3. Unmatched junction bases numbered 8, after V lost 4 bases and J lost 9 bases.

The chain has TRBV11-2 and TRBJ2-7, with 7 bases fitting TRBD1. V lost 3 bases and J lost 3; bases outside the gene matches: 5. This CDR3 has 14 amino acids. The germline gives CDR1 SGHAT, CDR2 FQNNGV. CDR3 amino acids: CASSFSGQIYEQYF. The DNA of the CDR3 is TGTGCCAGCAGCTTCTCGGGACAGATCTACGAGCAGTACTTC.

The chain joins TRBV5-1 to TRBJ1-2; TRBD1 is a possible D gene (5 bases). The CDR3 runs 15 residues. V was cut by 4 bases and J by 1 base, with 14 bases left in between. In germline, CDR1 is SGHRS, CDR2 YFSETQ. The CDR3 DNA reads as TGCGCCAGCAGCGAGAAGACAGCTATTAACTATGGCTACACCTTC. It specifies CASSEKTAINYGYTF. Full variable domain (rest looked up from reference TRBV5-1 and TRBJ1-2): KAGVTQTPRYLIKTRGQQVTLSCSPISGHRSVSWYQQTPGQGLQFLFEYFSETQRNKGNFPGRFSGRQFSNSRSEMNVSTLELGDSALYLCASSEKTAINYGYTFGSGTRLTVV.

The CDR3 DNA reads as TGCAGTGCTAGACTAACCCTCCTTTCGTCTAGCACAGATACGCAGTATTTT. This encodes CSARLTLLSSSTDTQYF. The chain uses TRBV20-1 and TRBJ2-3; D is unclear. CDR3 length: 17 residues. With 2 bases removed from V and 0 bases from J, the gap between germline ends came to 18 bases. From germline, CDR1 is DFQATT and CDR2 SNEGSKA (reference sequence).

The rearrangement uses TRBV9 and TRBJ2-5, with TRBD2 matching over 7 bases. Trimming cost V 4 bases and J 5 bases; bases outside gene matches: 11. CDR3 length equals 15 residues. Germline V gives CDR1 SGDLS, CDR2 YYNGEE. CDR3 in DNA: TGTGCCAGCAGCCTATCCCTGACTAGCCTCGAGACCCAGTACTTC. This translates into CASSLSLTSLETQYF.

The chain links TRBV6-1 to TRBJ2-1, with a weak D call TRBD2 (5 bases). The CDR3 spans 14 residues. V dropped 7 bases and J dropped 0 bases, with 10 bases sitting between them. The germline V gene has CDR1 MNHNS and CDR2 SASEGT. This chain's CDR3 is CASTRDASYNEQFF. The CDR3 DNA is TGTGCCAGCACCCGGGATGCCTCCTACAATGAGCAGTTCTTC.

V gene TRBV3-1 combines with J gene TRBJ1-2; unclear D gene. The length of the CDR3 is 14 residues. V lost 3 bases, J lost 7 bases, and 15 bases lay in between. Germline V gene sequence: CDR1 LGHDT, CDR2 YNNKEL (reference sequence). Here the CDR3 DNA reads TGTGCCAGCAGCCACGCTCTCCAGGACGGTGGCTACACCTTC. Protein sequence: CASSHALQDGGYTF. The full variable domain, completed using reference TRBV3-1 and TRBJ1-2, is DTAVSQTPKYLVTQMGNDKSIKCEQNLGHDTMYWYKQDSKKFLKIMFSYNNKELIINETVPNRFSPKSPDKAHLNLHINSLELGDSAVYFCASSHALQDGGYTFGSGTRLTVV.

The CDR3 reads CSVEATDVSRETQYF. CDR3 in DNA: TGCAGCGTTGAAGCCACGGACGTCTCCCGGGAGACCCAGTACTTC. The chain is built from TRBV29-1 and TRBJ2-5; D is unresolved. The CDR3 has 15 amino acids. Germline-derived CDR1 and CDR2 are SQVTM and ANQGSEA. Trimming pared 1 base from V and 5 bases from J, leaving 17 bases between.

There are many counts of this clonotype. The chain links TRBV27 to TRBJ2-3; 9 bases are a match to TRBD2. V was clipped by 2 bases and J by 1 base; unmatched bases: 4. The CDR3 has 16 amino acids. The V gene's germline CDR1 is MNHEY and CDR2 SMNVEV (reference sequence). CDR3 loop: CASSLRASGGTDTQYF. CDR3 in DNA: TGTGCCAGCAGTTTACGGGCTAGCGGGGGCACAGATACGCAGTATTTT.